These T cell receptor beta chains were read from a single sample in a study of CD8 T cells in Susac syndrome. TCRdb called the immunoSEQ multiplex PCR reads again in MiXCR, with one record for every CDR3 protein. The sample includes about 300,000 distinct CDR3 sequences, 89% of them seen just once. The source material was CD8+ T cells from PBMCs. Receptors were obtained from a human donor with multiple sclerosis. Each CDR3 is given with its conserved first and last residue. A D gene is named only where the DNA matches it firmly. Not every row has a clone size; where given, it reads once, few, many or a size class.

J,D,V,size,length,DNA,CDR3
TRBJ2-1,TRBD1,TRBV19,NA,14,TGTGCCAGTAGTCTAACCGGGACAGGCAATGAGCAGTTCTTC,CASSLTGTGNEQFF
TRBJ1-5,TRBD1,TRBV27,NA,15,TGTGCCAGCAGCACTACCGGGACAGAGTTTTGGCCCCAGCATTTT,CASSTTGTEFWPQHF
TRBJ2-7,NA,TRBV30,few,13,TGTGCCTGGACTGGCAGTCCCCTGGGGGAGCAGTACTTC,CAWTGSPLGEQYF
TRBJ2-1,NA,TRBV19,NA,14,TGTGCCAGTAGTGAGTGGAGCTCCTACAATGAGCAGTTCTTC,CASSEWSSYNEQFF
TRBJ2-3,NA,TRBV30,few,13,TGTGCCTGGAGTCATGAATCAGCAGATACGCAGTATTTT,CAWSHESADTQYF
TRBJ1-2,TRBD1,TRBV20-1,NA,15,TGCAGTGCTAGAGCGCCGGACAGGCTCCAATATGGCTACACCTTC,CSARAPDRLQYGYTF
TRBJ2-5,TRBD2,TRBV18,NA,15,TGTGCCAGCTCACCCCTAGCGGGGAACCAAGAGACCCAGTACTTC,CASSPLAGNQETQYF
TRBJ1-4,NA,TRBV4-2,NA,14,TGTGCCAGCAGCCAACTGTTCCCCAGTGAAAAACTGTTTTTT,CASSQLFPSEKLFF
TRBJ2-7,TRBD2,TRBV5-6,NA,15,TGTGCCAGCAGCTTGGACGGGAGGGCCCTTTACGAGCAGTACTTC,CASSLDGRALYEQYF
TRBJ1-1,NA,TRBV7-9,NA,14,TGTGCCAGCAGCCCGTCGGATGGGAACACTGAAGCTTTCTTT,CASSPSDGNTEAFF
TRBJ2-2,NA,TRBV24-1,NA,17,TGTGCCACCAGTGATTTCACGGACCCTAAGAACACCGGGGAGCTGTTTTTT,CATSDFTDPKNTGELFF
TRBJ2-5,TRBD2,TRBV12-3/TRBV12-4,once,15,TGTGCCAGCAGTTCAGGGACTAGCCCACAAGAGACCCAGTACTTC,CASSSGTSPQETQYF
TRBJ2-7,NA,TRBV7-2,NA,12,TGTGCCAGCGGGGCAGGGATATACGAGCAGTACTTC,CASGAGIYEQYF
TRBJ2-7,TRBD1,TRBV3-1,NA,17,TGTGCCAGCAGCCGAGGACAGGGGAAAAATATTTCCTACGAGCAGTACTTC,CASSRGQGKNISYEQYF
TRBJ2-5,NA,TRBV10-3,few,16,TGTGCCATCAGTGAGTCCCCAGTTCAGGGTGCGGAGACCCAGTACTTC,CAISESPVQGAETQYF
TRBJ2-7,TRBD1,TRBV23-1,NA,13,TGCGCCAGCAGGACAGGGCCTTGGTACGAGCAGTACTTC,CASRTGPWYEQYF
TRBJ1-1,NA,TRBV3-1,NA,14,TGTGCCAGCAGCCTAGAGAATCTGAACACTGAAGCTTTCTTT,CASSLENLNTEAFF
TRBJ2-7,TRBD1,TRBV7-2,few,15,TGTGCCAGCAGCTACGAGGGACAGGGTTTCTACGAGCAGTACTTC,CASSYEGQGFYEQYF
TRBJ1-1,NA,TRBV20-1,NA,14,TGCAGTGCCCCTACGTTCAGGAGCCGCACTGAAGCTTTCTTT,CSAPTFRSRTEAFF
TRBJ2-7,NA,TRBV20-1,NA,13,TGCAGTGCTAGAGAGGATCGGGCCTACGAGCAGTACTTC,CSAREDRAYEQYF
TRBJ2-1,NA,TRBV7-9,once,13,TGTGCCAGCAGGCCCCCCCTAGGCAATGAGCAGTTCTTC,CASRPPLGNEQFF
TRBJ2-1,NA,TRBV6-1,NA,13,TGTGCCAGCACCAGCGGCTCCTACAATGAGCAGTTCTTC,CASTSGSYNEQFF
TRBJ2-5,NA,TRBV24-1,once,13,TGTGCCACCAGGGGCATATCCCAAGAGACCCAGTACTTC,CATRGISQETQYF
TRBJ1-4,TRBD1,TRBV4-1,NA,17,TGCGCCAGCAGCCAAGATTTTCGGACAGGGGTTTTTAGAGAACTGTTTTTT,CASSQDFRTGVFRELFF
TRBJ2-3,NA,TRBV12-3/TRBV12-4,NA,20,TGTGCCAGCAGTCCAGTAGGGAGGGGGCCGGAGAGTCTAAGGGAGTTTACGCAGTATTTT,CASSPVGRGPESLREFTQYF
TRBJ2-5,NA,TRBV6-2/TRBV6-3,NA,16,TGTGCCAACCCCCCGAGGCAGGGAGGACCCAGGGAGACCCAGTACTTC,CANPPRQGGPRETQYF
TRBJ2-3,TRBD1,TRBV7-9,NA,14,TGTGCCAGCAGCGTCCCGGACAGGGCAGATACGCAGTATTTT,CASSVPDRADTQYF
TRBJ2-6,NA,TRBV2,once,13,TGTGCCATCGTGACTTCGGGAGCCAACGTCCTGACTTTC,CAIVTSGANVLTF
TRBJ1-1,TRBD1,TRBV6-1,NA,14,TGTGCCAGCAGCCAGCTCGGGACAGGGTCCGAAGCTTTCTTT,CASSQLGTGSEAFF
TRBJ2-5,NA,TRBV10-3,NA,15,TGTGCCATCAGCGGAGCAACCGCCGGGGGAGAGACCCAGTACTTC,CAISGATAGGETQYF
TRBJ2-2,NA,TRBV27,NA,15,TGTGCCAGCAGTCCCCTGAGCGGGAACACCGGGGAGCTGTTTTTT,CASSPLSGNTGELFF
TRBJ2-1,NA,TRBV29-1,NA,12,TGCAGCGTTGCTCTCCCGGGACCCGTTTTGTTCTTC,CSVALPGPVLFF
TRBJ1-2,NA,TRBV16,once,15,TGTGCCAGCAGCCCGCTTAGGCGGGGGCAGGGTGGCTACACCTTC,CASSPLRRGQGGYTF
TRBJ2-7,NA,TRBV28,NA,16,TGTGCCAGCAGTCCCTTGAAAGAGGGCAGCTCCTACGAGCAGTACTTC,CASSPLKEGSSYEQYF
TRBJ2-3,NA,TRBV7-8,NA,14,TGTGCCAGCAGCCAGACACCTTCCCCAGATACGCAGTATTTT,CASSQTPSPDTQYF
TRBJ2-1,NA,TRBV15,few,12,TGTGCCACCAGCAGAGTCTACAATGAGCAGTTCTTC,CATSRVYNEQFF
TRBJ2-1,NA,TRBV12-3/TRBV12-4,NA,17,TGTGCCAGCAGTTCCCGGGACGGAACAAGAAGCTACAATGAGCAGTTCTTC,CASSSRDGTRSYNEQFF
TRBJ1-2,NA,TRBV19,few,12,TGTGCCGTGAGGGAACAGATCTATGGCTACACCTTC,CAVREQIYGYTF
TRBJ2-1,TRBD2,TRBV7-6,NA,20,TGTGCCAGCAGCTACCCCGTGGATAGCGGGAGGACCCCCGTGTCCAATGAGCAGTTCTTC,CASSYPVDSGRTPVSNEQFF
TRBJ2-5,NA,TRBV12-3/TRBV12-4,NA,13,TGTGCCAGCAGTTTGGACCATGGCGAGACCCAGTACTTC,CASSLDHGETQYF
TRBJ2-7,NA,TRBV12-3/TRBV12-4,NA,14,TGTGCCAGCGCGCCATGGTCAGGGGTCTACGAGCAGTACTTC,CASAPWSGVYEQYF
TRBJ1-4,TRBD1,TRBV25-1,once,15,TGTGCCAGCAGGGACGGGACAGCGGGGAATGAAAAACTGTTTTTT,CASRDGTAGNEKLFF
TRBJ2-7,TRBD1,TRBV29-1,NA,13,TGCAGCGTCCGACAGGGAGAAGAGAACGAGCAGTACTTC,CSVRQGEENEQYF
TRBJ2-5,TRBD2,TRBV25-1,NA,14,TGTGCCAGCAGTGACTTCGGGGGAGGGGAGACCCAGTACTTC,CASSDFGGGETQYF
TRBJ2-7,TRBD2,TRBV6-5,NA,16,TGTGCCAGCAGTTACTCAGAGCTAGCGGGATCCTACGAGCAGTACTTC,CASSYSELAGSYEQYF